The 14 T cell receptor beta chains in this list originate from one sample, sequenced in a study of blood T cell repertoires in COVID-19 (dated by TCRdb to the early 2020s). Library preparation employed the immunoSEQ multiplex PCR assay. TCRdb stores this immuneACCESS table with in-frame sequences only. Part of the clones is absent; in the studies checked, under half of the shortfall reflects unresolved V genes, and no reason is known for the rest. This sample is represented by some 200,000 clones; 84% of them were singletons. The ten largest account for around 2.4% of the sample. Sequencing was performed on peripheral blood. The receptor source for this set is a human donor with acute or convalescent COVID-19. The donor label of this sample is uncertain.

The chain couples TRBV19 to TRBJ1-6; TRBD1 aligns across 8 bases. The J segment lost 8 bases and the V segment lost 4 bases, leaving 7 bases of the junction unmatched. Germline CDR1 reads LNHDA; CDR2 reads SQIVND (reference sequence). The CDR3 has 15 residues. The CDR3 sequence is CASSRDRGDDSPLHF. CDR3 nucleotide sequence: TGTGCCAGTAGTAGAGACAGGGGCGACGATTCACCCCTCCACTTT.

This clone was observed a few times. The genes are TRBV5-5 and TRBJ1-3; D may be TRBD1 (6 bases). The germline gives CDR1 SGHKS, CDR2 YYEKEE (reference sequence). Trimming stripped 4 bases from V and 4 bases from J, with 18 bases between. This CDR3 is 16 amino acids long. The CDR3 sequence is CASSTRGGAGGNTIYF. The DNA of the CDR3 is TGTGCCAGCAGCACTAGAGGGGGGGCTGGAGGAAACACCATATATTTT.

This chain links TRBV23-1 with TRBJ1-4; D is uncertain. TRBV23-1 is an open reading frame, and its role is uncertain. The CDR3 sequence is 15 residues long. V was cut by 2 bases and J by 2 bases, with 9 bases left in between. CDR3 region: CASSQKAVTNEKLFF. The CDR3 DNA reads TGCGCCAGCAGTCAAAAGGCGGTGACTAATGAAAAACTGTTTTTT.

The chain recombines TRBV7-7 with TRBJ1-1, with D hard to call. Trimming cost V 2 bases and J 1 base, with 5 bases left between them. The germline V gene has CDR1 SSHAT and CDR2 FNYEAQ (reference sequence). The length of the CDR3 is 13 residues. CDR3 bases: TGTGCCAGCAGCTTAAACGGGAACACTGAAGCTTTCTTT. Protein: CASSLNGNTEAFF.

This chain uses TRBV15 with TRBJ1-6; TRBD1 aligns across 7 bases. There are 16 residues in the CDR3. Per germline, CDR1 LNHNV and CDR2 YYDKDF (reference sequence). The junction had 8 bases not matched to a gene; V was cut back by 4 bases and J by 5 bases. CDR3 region: CATSTFPGQNNSPLHF. The CDR3 DNA reads TGTGCCACCAGCACCTTTCCGGGACAGAATAATTCACCCCTCCACTTT.

This clone was seen a few times. The chain couples TRBV4-1 to TRBJ2-6, with no clear D. The CDR3 extends over 18 amino acids. Germline CDR1 and CDR2: MGHRA and YSYEKL. The V end was cut by 3 bases, the J end by 0 bases, with 15 bases between. CDR3 sequence: CASSQVDMGFSGANVLTF. Written as DNA, the CDR3 is TGCGCCAGCAGCCAGGTAGACATGGGCTTCTCTGGGGCCAACGTCCTGACTTTC.

By share, this clone ranks as medium-sized (0.01 to 0.1%). The rearrangement links TRBV12-3 or TRBV12-4 to TRBJ2-1, with D perhaps matching TRBD2 (6 bases). The length of the CDR3 is 13 residues. The V and J ends lost 2 bases and 13 bases respectively, with 15 bases between them. The CDR3 DNA reads as TGTGCCAGCAGTTTATTGGGGGGATCAGAACAGTTCTTC. Protein: CASSLLGGSEQFF.

This clone was seen only a few times. The CDR3 DNA is TGTGCCAGTAGTCCCGACAGGGGGGGCGGTTCACCCCTCCACTTT. Residues: CASSPDRGGGSPLHF. The chain is built from TRBV19 and TRBJ1-6, with 9 bases lining up with TRBD1. CDR1 is LNHDA and CDR2 is SQIVND in the germline V gene (reference sequence). V was clipped by 5 bases and J by 9 bases; unmatched bases: 8. The CDR3 is 15 amino acids.

This chain connects TRBV7-2 to TRBJ2-2; a weak D match, TRBD2 (7 bases). Germline loops: CDR1 SGHTA, CDR2 FQGNSA. V lost 2 bases and J 5 bases, leaving 15 bases between the germline ends. The CDR3 length is 16 residues. The DNA of the CDR3 is TGTGCCAGCAGCTTATACCCGGGGGGCGAAACCGGGGAGCTGTTTTTT. Residues: CASSLYPGGETGELFF.

The chain combines TRBV5-1 with TRBJ1-1, with D possibly TRBD1 on 5 matching bases. The ends were cut back, 2 bases at V and 5 bases at J, with 13 bases in the middle. The CDR3 spans 14 residues. Germline V gene data show CDR1 as SGHRS and CDR2 as YFSETQ. CDR3 loop: CASSFRERGTEAFF. The DNA of the CDR3 is TGCGCCAGCAGCTTCCGGGAACGGGGGACTGAAGCTTTCTTT.

The chain combines TRBV19 with TRBJ1-1; D is unclear. Trimming shortened V by 6 bases and J by 1 base, and 6 bases separated the two germline ends. Germline V gene lookup returns CDR1 LNHDA and CDR2 SQIVND (reference sequence). CDR3 length: 12 amino acids. The CDR3 nucleotides read TGTGCCAGTAGCACCGGGAACACTGAAGCTTTCTTT. Translating it yields CASSTGNTEAFF.

J is TRBJ2-5 and V is TRBV5-4; 9 bases align to TRBD2. The CDR3 length is 15 residues. Trimming removed 4 bases from V and 2 bases from J; junction bases left unmatched: 6. Germline CDR1 SGHNT, CDR2 YYREEE (reference sequence). CDR3 DNA sequence: TGTGCCAGCAGCATGACTAGCGGTTCGCAAGAGACCCAGTACTTC. It specifies CASSMTSGSQETQYF.

The V gene is TRBV9, the J gene TRBJ1-3, with D possibly matching TRBD1 (6 bases). V was clipped by 0 bases and J by 0 bases, with 13 bases between them. Germline CDR1 is SGDLS and CDR2 is YYNGEE. The length of the CDR3 is 17 residues. For the CDR3, the DNA is TGTGCCAGCAGCGTAGTTCCCGGGACAACCTCTGGAAACACCATATATTTT. Translation: CASSVVPGTTSGNTIYF.

The chain couples TRBV5-8 to TRBJ1-1; no firm D call. The germline gives CDR1 SGHTS, CDR2 YDEGEE. The V and J ends lost 2 bases and 7 bases respectively, with 9 bases between them. This CDR3 has 12 amino acids. This CDR3 is CASSFDRHEAFF. As DNA, the CDR3 is TGTGCCAGCAGCTTTGACCGACATGAAGCTTTCTTT.